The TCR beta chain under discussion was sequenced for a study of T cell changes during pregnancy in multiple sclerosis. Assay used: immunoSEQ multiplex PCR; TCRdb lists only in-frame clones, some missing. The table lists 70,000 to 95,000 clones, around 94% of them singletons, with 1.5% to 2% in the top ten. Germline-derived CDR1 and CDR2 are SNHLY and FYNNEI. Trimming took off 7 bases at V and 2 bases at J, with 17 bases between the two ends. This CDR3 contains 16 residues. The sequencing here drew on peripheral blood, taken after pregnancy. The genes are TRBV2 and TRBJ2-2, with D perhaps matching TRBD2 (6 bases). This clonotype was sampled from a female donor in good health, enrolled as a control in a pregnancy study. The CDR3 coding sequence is TGTGCCAGCACCCTGTTAGGCGGGACCAACACCGGGGAGCTGTTTTTT. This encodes CASTLLGGTNTGELFF.